Below are 20 T cell receptor beta chains sequenced from a single sample in a study of OX40 agonist ivuxolimab in advanced cancers. The library was produced with the immunoSEQ multiplex PCR assay. TCRdb provides this immuneACCESS table in a form limited to in-frame rearrangements. Some clones are lacking; in checked studies, under half of them reflect an unresolved V gene, and why the rest are absent is not known. Across this sample there are more than 85,000 clones, with roughly 90% seen only once. Roughly 0.31% of the sample is taken by the ten largest. Specimen: CD4+ or CD8+ T cells sorted from blood, collected in a trial of the OX40 agonist ivuxolimab. The receptors originated from an adult with an advanced solid tumor such as melanoma, head and neck, liver or kidney cancer.

V and J are TRBV19 and TRBJ2-1, with D perhaps being TRBD1 or TRBD2 (5 bases each). V dropped 9 bases and J dropped 8 bases, with 20 bases sitting between them. The germline V gene has CDR1 LNHDA and CDR2 SQIVND (reference sequence). This CDR3 is built from 14 residues. The CDR3: CARLPFSGPHEQFF. CDR3 sequence (DNA): TGTGCCAGACTCCCCTTTTCGGGGCCCCATGAGCAGTTCTTC.

This rearrangement joins TRBV7-3 to TRBJ2-2, with D maybe TRBD1 (7 bases). The CDR3 sequence is 15 residues long. Germline V lookup: CDR1 SGHTA, CDR2 FQGTGA. V was trimmed by 1 base and J by 5 bases, leaving 11 bases between them. CDR3 amino acids: CASSLRQGLTGELFF. CDR3 sequence (DNA): TGTGCCAGCAGCTTAAGACAGGGACTTACCGGGGAGCTGTTTTTT.

V is TRBV7-3 and J is TRBJ2-3; D is uncertain. CDR3 length equals 14 residues. Trimming took 1 base from V and 2 from J, leaving 7 bases between them. CDR1 is SGHTA, CDR2 FQGTGA, per germline. CDR3 in amino acids: CASSLRDNTDTQYF. In DNA, the CDR3 is TGTGCCAGCAGCTTAAGGGATAACACAGATACGCAGTATTTT.

This rearrangement joins TRBV5-4 to TRBJ2-3, with D perhaps given as TRBD1 or TRBD2 (5 bases each). CDR1 is SGHNT, CDR2 YYREEE, per germline (reference sequence). The CDR3 runs 13 residues. V was cut by 0 bases and J by 6 bases, with 8 bases left in between. The CDR3 DNA reads TGTGCCAGCAGCTTGGAGTGGGGGGATACGCAGTATTTT. Translation gives CASSLEWGDTQYF.

This clone was observed a handful of times. The rearrangement joins TRBV18 to TRBJ2-7; D gene uncertain. The V gene lost 1 base and the J gene lost 2 bases, with 9 bases spanning the gap. The germline V gene encodes CDR1 KGHSH and CDR2 LQKENI. The CDR3 is made up of 14 amino acids. In DNA form, the CDR3 reads TGTGCCAGCTCACCACGCCAGGAGACCTACGAGCAGTACTTC. Protein: CASSPRQETYEQYF.

The chain uses TRBV2 and TRBJ1-1, with TRBD1 identical over 7 bases. With 5 bases clipped from V and 4 bases from J, the junction kept 4 bases outside the gene matches. The germline V gene encodes CDR1 SNHLY and CDR2 FYNNEI. The CDR3 runs to 13 residues. CDR3 nucleotide sequence: TGTGCCAGCAGTAACGACAGGGCCACTGAAGCTTTCTTT. Its translation: CASSNDRATEAFF.

The chain joins TRBV30 to TRBJ2-7, with 10 positions matching TRBD1. The ends lost 4 bases at V and 5 bases at J; junction bases unmatched: 11. The CDR3 runs to 15 residues. The germline gives CDR1 GTSNPN, CDR2 SVGIG (reference sequence). CDR3 bases: TGTGCCTGGAACCCACACCCCGGGACAGGGGACGAGCAGTACTTC. Translation: CAWNPHPGTGDEQYF.

This clone was recorded only once. J is TRBJ1-1 and V is TRBV4-1, with D tentatively TRBD1 (6 bases). Per germline, CDR1 MGHRA and CDR2 YSYEKL. CDR3 length: 15 amino acids. Trimming removed 4 bases at V and 0 bases at J, with 12 bases between. The CDR3 region is CASSRRQDMNTEAFF. The CDR3 DNA sequence: TGCGCCAGCAGCCGTAGACAGGACATGAACACTGAAGCTTTCTTT.

The chain recombines TRBV18 with TRBJ1-1; D remains unclear. Per germline, CDR1 KGHSH and CDR2 LQKENI. This CDR3 comprises 14 residues. V gave up 6 bases and J gave up 1 base, with 12 bases separating them. CDR3 protein: CASSPTTENTEAFF. CDR3 DNA sequence: TGTGCCAGCTCGCCAACGACTGAGAACACTGAAGCTTTCTTT.

Concerning this clone itself: Other DNA sequences of this sample code for an identical CDR3. The chain joins TRBV28 to TRBJ2-1; the match to TRBD1 covers 7 bases. CDR1 is MDHEN and CDR2 is SYDVKM in the germline V gene. The CDR3 runs 15 residues. Trimming removed 8 bases from V and 0 bases from J; junction bases left unmatched: 7. CDR3 nucleotide sequence: TGTGCCAGCCGGACGCGGACAGGCTCCTACAATGAGCAGTTCTTC. Translation: CASRTRTGSYNEQFF. The complete variable domain, with remaining parts taken from reference TRBV28 and TRBJ2-1, reads DVKVTQSSRYLVKRTGEKVFLECVQDMDHENMFWYRQDPGLGLRLIYFSYDVKMKEKGDIPEGYSVSREKKERFSLILESASTNQTSMYLCASRTRTGSYNEQFFGPGTRLTVL.

The J gene is TRBJ2-6, the V gene TRBV4-2, with D possibly TRBD1 on 6 matching bases. The CDR3 has 18 residues. Germline V CDR1 and CDR2: LGHNA, YNFKEQ. Trimming removed 0 bases at V and 0 bases at J, with 12 bases between. CDR3 in amino acids: CASSQDGIRGSGANVLTF. CDR3 nucleotides: TGTGCCAGCAGCCAAGATGGGATCAGGGGCTCTGGGGCCAACGTCCTGACTTTC.

CDR3 in DNA: TGCGCCAGCAGCTTATACCAGCCCCTCACAGATACGCAGTATTTT. It codes for CASSLYQPLTDTQYF. The rearrangement joins TRBV5-1 to TRBJ2-3, with D hard to call. Trimming removed 2 bases at V and 2 bases at J, with 12 bases between. Germline values: CDR1 SGHRS, CDR2 YFSETQ. CDR3 length equals 15 residues.

This clone was detected only once. The chain carries TRBV2 and TRBJ2-3; weak D call: TRBD2 (6 bases). Germline-derived CDR1 and CDR2 are SNHLY and FYNNEI. The CDR3 loop spans 14 amino acids. V was clipped by 6 bases and J by 2 bases, with 12 bases between them. CDR3 amino acids: CASRLGLLTDTQYF. The CDR3 DNA sequence: TGTGCCAGCAGATTGGGACTTCTCACAGATACGCAGTATTTT. The full variable domain, with the rest looked up from reference TRBV2 and TRBJ2-3, is EPEVTQTPSHQVTQMGQEVILRCVPISNHLYFYWYRQILGQKVEFLVSFYNNEISEKSEIFDDQFSVERPDGSNFTLKIRSTKLEDSAMYFCASRLGLLTDTQYFGPGTRLTVL.

V usage is TRBV4-2 and J usage is TRBJ1-1; D uncertain. V was clipped by 0 bases and J by 5 bases, with 13 bases between them. The CDR3 is 15 residues long. The germline gives CDR1 LGHNA, CDR2 YNFKEQ. The DNA of the CDR3 is TGTGCCAGCAGCCAAGATTCCGACCGCAGAACTGAAGCTTTCTTT. This encodes CASSQDSDRRTEAFF.

V usage is TRBV6-6 and J usage is TRBJ1-2; possible D gene TRBD1, 6 bases. Germline CDR1 MNHNY, CDR2 SVGAGI (reference sequence). V lost 5 bases and J 4 bases, leaving 17 bases between the germline ends. The CDR3 has 15 residues. DNA of the CDR3: TGTGCCAGCAGTGATCCGACAGGATCCTTCTATGGCTACACCTTC. As protein: CASSDPTGSFYGYTF.

The chain uses TRBV5-1 and TRBJ1-1, with D tentatively TRBD1 (6 bases). Trimming shortened V by 5 bases and J by 0 bases, and 14 bases separated the two germline ends. This CDR3 has 15 residues. Germline V gene data show CDR1 as SGHRS and CDR2 as YFSETQ. CDR3 bases: TGCGCCAGCAGTAGCGGGGGGCGAGTGAACACTGAAGCTTTCTTT. Amino acids: CASSSGGRVNTEAFF. Full variable domain (rest looked up from reference TRBV5-1 and TRBJ1-1): KAGVTQTPRYLIKTRGQQVTLSCSPISGHRSVSWYQQTPGQGLQFLFEYFSETQRNKGNFPGRFSGRQFSNSRSEMNVSTLELGDSALYLCASSSGGRVNTEAFFGQGTRLTVV.

The chain carries TRBV5-5 and TRBJ1-1; a weak D match, TRBD1 (5 bases). Between the trimmed V and J ends, which lost 0 bases and 6 bases, there was a span of 15 bases. Germline values: CDR1 SGHKS, CDR2 YYEKEE (reference sequence). The CDR3 loop spans 15 amino acids. The CDR3 region is CASSLASGAEAEAFF. The CDR3 coding sequence is TGTGCCAGCAGCTTGGCCTCTGGGGCGGAGGCTGAAGCTTTCTTT.

This chain uses TRBV5-6 with TRBJ2-1; 8 bases are a match to TRBD2. CDR3 length equals 18 residues. The V gene end was trimmed by 0 bases and the J gene end by 7 bases; junction bases not matched to a gene: 15. CDR1 and CDR2 (germline): SGHDT, YYEEEE. The CDR3 sequence: CASSLEPLAGRYGNEQFF. The CDR3 nucleotides are TGTGCCAGCAGCTTGGAGCCCCTAGCGGGCCGCTACGGGAATGAGCAGTTCTTC.

The chain recombines TRBV7-3 with TRBJ2-1, with D maybe TRBD2 (6 bases). The CDR3 spans 16 residues. The germline V gene encodes CDR1 SGHTA and CDR2 FQGTGA. V was shortened by 2 bases and J by 2 bases, with 13 bases between the two germline ends. As DNA, the CDR3 is TGTGCCAGCAGCTTAGGGGGGACGAGAACCTACAATGAGCAGTTCTTC. Protein product: CASSLGGTRTYNEQFF.

The chain carries TRBV19 and TRBJ2-7, with D hard to call. The CDR3 contains 11 residues. Trimming removed 11 bases at V and 2 bases at J, with 10 bases between. The V gene's germline CDR1 is LNHDA and CDR2 SQIVND (reference sequence). The CDR3 is CASSTPYEQYF. The CDR3 DNA is TGTGCCTCAAGCACCCCCTACGAGCAGTACTTC.